The 19 T cell receptor beta chains below were found in one sample sequenced in a study of blood T cell repertoires in COVID-19 (TCRdb year 2020). The library was obtained by the immunoSEQ multiplex PCR assay. Entries here come from immuneACCESS through TCRdb and include only in-frame sequences with V and J called. Some clones fail to appear in such tables; in the studies checked, an unresolved V gene covers under half of the shortfall, and the cause of the remainder is unknown. This sample comprises 130,000 or so clones, roughly 80% of them detected only once. The ten largest clones take up more than 1.2% of the sample. Sequenced input: peripheral blood. The origin of the receptors is a man aged 55-75 years with acute or convalescent COVID-19.

The gene calls are TRBV5-1 and TRBJ2-1; TRBD2 matches 10 bases. Germline V gene lookup returns CDR1 SGHRS and CDR2 YFSETQ. V shed 4 bases, J shed 2 bases, and the junction held 3 bases outside the gene matches. The CDR3 covers 15 residues. CDR3: CASSLAGETYNEQFF. The DNA of the CDR3 is TGCGCCAGCAGCCTAGCGGGAGAAACCTACAATGAGCAGTTCTTC.

The V and J genes are TRBV6-1 and TRBJ1-2, with 8 nucleotides matching TRBD1. CDR1 and CDR2 (germline): MNHNS, SASEGT. V was pared by 3 bases and J by 5 bases, with 5 bases of the junction left unmatched. The CDR3 loop spans 14 amino acids. The CDR3 nucleotides read TGTGCCAGCAGTGACCTTACAGGGGGGTATGGCTACACCTTC. Protein product: CASSDLTGGYGYTF.

The chain employs TRBV5-1 and TRBJ2-1, with D perhaps TRBD1 (6 bases). CDR1 and CDR2 from the germline V gene are SGHRS and YFSETQ. This CDR3 is built from 15 residues. The ends were cut back, 4 bases at V and 4 bases at J, with 15 bases in the middle. In nucleotides, the CDR3 is TGCGCCAGCAGCGTACAGGGTCTCTTATACAATGAGCAGTTCTTC. Protein: CASSVQGLLYNEQFF. The full variable domain, completed using reference TRBV5-1 and TRBJ2-1, is KAGVTQTPRYLIKTRGQQVTLSCSPISGHRSVSWYQQTPGQGLQFLFEYFSETQRNKGNFPGRFSGRQFSNSRSEMNVSTLELGDSALYLCASSVQGLLYNEQFFGPGTRLTVL.

The chain uses TRBV24-1 and TRBJ1-2; 7 bases agree with TRBD1. The CDR3 extends over 14 amino acids. Per germline, CDR1 KGHDR and CDR2 SFDVKD. V lost 4 bases and J lost 8; bases outside the gene matches: 9. For the CDR3, the DNA is TGTGCCACCAGTGACCCCGACAGGGCTTTAGGCTACACCTTC. Translating it yields CATSDPDRALGYTF.

This clone came up once. The chain couples TRBV9 to TRBJ2-3; TRBD2 matches 9 bases. The V gene's germline CDR1 is SGDLS and CDR2 YYNGEE. The CDR3 is 15 amino acids. The trim removed 2 bases at V and 3 bases at J, leaving 4 bases unmatched. DNA for the CDR3: TGTGCCAGCAGCGTCTCCGGACTAGCGACAGATACGCAGTATTTT. Translated, it gives CASSVSGLATDTQYF.

There are a few counts of this clone. J is TRBJ1-2 and V is TRBV6-5, with TRBD1 identical over 11 bases. Germline V gene data show CDR1 as MNHEY and CDR2 as SVGAGI. The CDR3 spans 15 residues. J was trimmed by 5 bases and V by 4 bases; bases with no gene match: 6. CDR3 sequence: CASSSGQGALYGYTF. CDR3 coding DNA: TGTGCCAGCAGTTCCGGACAGGGGGCACTTTATGGCTACACCTTC.

The chain is built from TRBV29-1 and TRBJ1-2, with 8 bases that match TRBD1. The CDR3 extends over 14 amino acids. Unmatched junction bases numbered 14, after V lost 7 bases and J lost 7 bases. Germline loops: CDR1 SQVTM, CDR2 ANQGSEA. The CDR3 is CSDIGQGSRGGYTF. As DNA, the CDR3 is TGCAGCGATATAGGACAGGGAAGCAGGGGTGGCTACACCTTC.

This chain uses TRBV4-2 with TRBJ2-4; the match to TRBD2 covers 12 bases. Trimming took 1 base from V and 11 from J; bases not matched to a gene: 9. CDR1 and CDR2 (germline): LGHNA, YNFKEQ. The CDR3 is 16 residues long. CDR3 residues: CASSQVGSSGRAVQYF. CDR3 DNA sequence: TGTGCCAGCAGCCAAGTCGGGTCTAGCGGGAGGGCAGTTCAGTACTTC.

CDR3 sequence reads: CASSESSNTDTQYF. The CDR3 DNA follows: TGCGCCAGCAGTGAGTCTTCTAATACAGATACGCAGTATTTT. The chain employs TRBV10-1 and TRBJ2-3; the D is unclear. The CDR3 loop spans 14 amino acids. Germline values: CDR1 WNHNN, CDR2 SYGVQD (reference sequence). V was clipped by 0 bases and J by 3 bases, with 7 bases between them.

The chain recombines TRBV5-1 with TRBJ2-2; 13 bases are shared with TRBD2. Per the germline V gene, CDR1 is SGHRS and CDR2 is YFSETQ. The CDR3 runs 20 residues. Trimming cost V 4 bases and J 0 bases; bases outside gene matches: 12. The CDR3 protein is CASSPGLAGKRTSNTGELFF. The DNA for the CDR3 is TGCGCCAGCAGCCCGGGACTAGCGGGGAAAAGAACTTCGAACACCGGGGAGCTGTTTTTT. The variable domain in full, completed from reference TRBV5-1 and TRBJ2-2, reads KAGVTQTPRYLIKTRGQQVTLSCSPISGHRSVSWYQQTPGQGLQFLFEYFSETQRNKGNFPGRFSGRQFSNSRSEMNVSTLELGDSALYLCASSPGLAGKRTSNTGELFFGEGSRLTVL.

The chain carries TRBV6-5 and TRBJ2-7; 7 nucleotides agree with TRBD1. Per the germline V gene, CDR1 is MNHEY and CDR2 is SVGAGI. The CDR3 spans 14 residues. The V segment lost 6 bases and the J segment 3 bases; nucleotides outside the gene matches: 8. CDR3 sequence (DNA): TGTGCCAGCAGGGAGACAGGGTTACTCTACGAGCAGTACTTC. Protein: CASRETGLLYEQYF.

The chain couples TRBV27 to TRBJ2-7, with D unresolved. The germline V and J ends were trimmed by 2 bases and 0 bases, with 8 bases remaining between them. Germline loops: CDR1 MNHEY, CDR2 SMNVEV (reference sequence). The CDR3 covers 14 residues. CDR3 loop: CASSLRRSSYEQYF. The CDR3 DNA reads TGTGCCAGCAGTTTACGACGGAGCTCCTACGAGCAGTACTTC.

The rearrangement uses TRBV9 and TRBJ2-1; 9 nucleotides line up with TRBD2. CDR3 length equals 15 residues. The germline V gene encodes CDR1 SGDLS and CDR2 YYNGEE. V shed 0 bases, J shed 4 bases, and the junction held 2 bases outside the gene matches. In DNA, the CDR3 is TGTGCCAGCAGCGTAGGCGGGGGGGATTACAATGAGCAGTTCTTC. Protein sequence: CASSVGGGDYNEQFF.

This CDR3 reads CASSPPTENTEAFF. In DNA form, the CDR3 reads TGTGCCAGCTCACCACCAACTGAGAACACTGAAGCTTTCTTT. The chain recombines TRBV18 with TRBJ1-1; D unresolved. The CDR3 runs 14 residues. Germline CDR1 KGHSH, CDR2 LQKENI. V shed 0 bases and J shed 1 base, with 6 bases lying between them.

The V call is TRBV7-8, the J call TRBJ2-3; 7 nucleotides agree with TRBD1. The CDR3 covers 15 residues. Unmatched junction bases numbered 5, after V lost 3 bases and J lost 2 bases. CDR1 and CDR2 (germline): SGHVS, FQNEAQ. In nucleotides, the CDR3 is TGTGCCAGCAGCTTGGGACAGATCCACACAGATACGCAGTATTTT. Translation gives CASSLGQIHTDTQYF.

This clone showed up just once. V usage is TRBV6-5 and J usage is TRBJ2-5, with a weak D call TRBD1 (5 bases). The CDR3 sequence is 12 residues long. CDR1 is MNHEY, CDR2 SVGAGI, per germline. V lost 6 bases to trimming and J lost 5 bases, with 10 bases between them. The CDR3 DNA sequence: TGTGCCAGCAGCAATGCAGGGGAGACCCAGTACTTC. Its protein product is CASSNAGETQYF.

A single count supports this clone. CDR3 amino acids: CASRSTVGNTIYF. The DNA for the CDR3 is TGTGCCAGCAGATCTACCGTTGGAAACACCATATATTTT. This chain connects TRBV27 to TRBJ1-3; no definite D call. With 6 bases removed from V and 3 bases from J, the gap between germline ends came to 9 bases. Germline V gene sequence: CDR1 MNHEY, CDR2 SMNVEV (reference sequence). The CDR3 has 13 residues.

The V and J genes are TRBV18 and TRBJ1-1; 7 bases are a match to TRBD1. The CDR3 has 13 residues. Unmatched junction bases numbered 0, after V lost 4 bases and J lost 1 base. Germline CDR1 KGHSH, CDR2 LQKENI. The CDR3 nucleotides read TGTGCCAGCTCACAGGGGGCGAACACTGAAGCTTTCTTT. Protein product: CASSQGANTEAFF. Complete variable domain (other parts from reference TRBV18 and TRBJ1-1): NAGVMQNPRHLVRRRGQEARLRCSPMKGHSHVYWYRQLPEEGLKFMVYLQKENIIDESGMPKERFSAEFPKEGPSILRIQQVVRGDSAAYFCASSQGANTEAFFGQGTRLTVV.

This rearrangement joins TRBV21-1 to TRBJ2-5; TRBD1, the table's D call, was not compared with the DNA. TRBV21-1 is given as a pseudogene. This CDR3 has 15 amino acids. Here the CDR3 DNA reads TGTGCCAGCAGCAAAGTGGCCAGGCGAGAAGAGACCCAGTACTTC. It codes for CASSKVARREETQYF.